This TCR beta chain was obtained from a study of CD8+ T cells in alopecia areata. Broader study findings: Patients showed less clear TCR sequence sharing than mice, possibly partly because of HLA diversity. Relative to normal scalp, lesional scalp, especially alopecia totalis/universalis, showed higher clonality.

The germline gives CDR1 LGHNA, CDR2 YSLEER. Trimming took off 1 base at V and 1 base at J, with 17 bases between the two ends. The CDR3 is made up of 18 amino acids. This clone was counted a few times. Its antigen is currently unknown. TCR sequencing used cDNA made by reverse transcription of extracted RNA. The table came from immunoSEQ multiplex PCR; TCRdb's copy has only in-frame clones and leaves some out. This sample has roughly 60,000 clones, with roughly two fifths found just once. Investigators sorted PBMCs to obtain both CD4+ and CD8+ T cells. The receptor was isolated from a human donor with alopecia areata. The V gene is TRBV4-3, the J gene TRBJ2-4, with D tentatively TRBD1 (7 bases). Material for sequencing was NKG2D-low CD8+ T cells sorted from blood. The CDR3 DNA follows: TGCGCCAGCAGCCAAGTCCTAGGGGGCGCGGGGGCCAAAAACATTCAGTACTTC. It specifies CASSQVLGGAGAKNIQYF.